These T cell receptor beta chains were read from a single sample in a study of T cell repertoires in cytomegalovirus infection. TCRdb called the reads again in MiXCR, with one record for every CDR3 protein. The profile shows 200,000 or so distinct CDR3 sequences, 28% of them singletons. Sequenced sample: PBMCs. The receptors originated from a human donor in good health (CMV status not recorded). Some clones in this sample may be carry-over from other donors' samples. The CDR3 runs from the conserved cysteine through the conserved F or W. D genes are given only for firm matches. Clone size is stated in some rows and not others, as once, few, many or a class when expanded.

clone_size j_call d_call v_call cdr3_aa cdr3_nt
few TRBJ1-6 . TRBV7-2 CASSLSGSPLHF TGTGCCAGCAGCTTAAGTGGGTCACCCCTCCACTTT
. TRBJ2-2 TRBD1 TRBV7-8 CASSKFRGRNTGELFF TGTGCCAGCAGCAAATTCAGGGGGCGGAACACCGGGGAGCTGTTTTTT
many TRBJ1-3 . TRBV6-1 CASSVESREPGNTIYF TGTGCCAGCAGTGTTGAGTCGAGAGAGCCTGGAAACACCATATATTTT
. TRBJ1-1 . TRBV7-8 CASSFGPPNTEAFF TGTGCCAGCAGCTTTGGTCCGCCGAACACTGAGGCTTTCTTT
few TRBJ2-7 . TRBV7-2 CASSLARTQQQYF TGTGCCAGCAGCTTAGCGCGGACGCAACAGCAGTACTTC
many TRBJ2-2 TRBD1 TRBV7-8 CASSPIWDRVNTGELFF TGTGCCAGCAGCCCAATTTGGGACAGGGTGAACACCGGGGAGCTGTTTTTT
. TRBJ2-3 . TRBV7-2 CASIQTPTAPPQYF TGTGCCAGCATCCAAACCCCGACAGCCCCTCCGCAGTATTTT
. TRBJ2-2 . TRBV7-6 CASSSPVAGADTGELFF TGTGCCAGCAGCTCCCCGGTAGCTGGGGCCGACACCGGGGAGCTGTTTTTT
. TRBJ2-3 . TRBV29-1 CSVGTVSSTDTQYF TGCAGCGTTGGGACAGTCAGCTCCACAGATACGCAGTATTTT
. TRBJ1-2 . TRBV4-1 CASSQDPTDYGYTF TGCGCCAGCAGCCAAGATCCGACAGACTATGGCTACACCTTC
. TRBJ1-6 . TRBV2 CASSDGVSPLHF TGTGCCAGCAGTGATGGAGTTTCACCCCTCCACTTT
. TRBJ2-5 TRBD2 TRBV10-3 CAISESLAGAYQETQYF TGTGCCATCAGTGAGTCGCTAGCGGGGGCCTACCAAGAGACCCAGTACTTC
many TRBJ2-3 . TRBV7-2 CASSSGTPTDTQYF TGTGCCAGCAGCTCCGGGACACCCACAGATACGCAGTATTTT
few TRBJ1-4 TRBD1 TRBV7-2 CASSLGTEDEKLFF TGTGCCAGCAGCCTCGGGACAGAAGATGAAAAACTGTTTTTT
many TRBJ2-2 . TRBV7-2 CASILLGGPNTGELFF TGTGCCAGCATCCTCCTAGGGGGGCCAAACACCGGGGAGCTGTTTTTT
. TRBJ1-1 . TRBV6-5 CASSPGLPLNTEAFF TGTGCCAGCAGTCCGGGACTGCCCTTGAACACTGAAGCTTTCTTT